One and the same sample provided the 11 T cell receptor beta chains below, sequenced in a study of cytotoxic CD8 clonotypes in ibrutinib-treated CLL. The protocol was immunoSEQ multiplex PCR, while the TCRdb copy is restricted to in-frame clones and leaves out a portion. Here the sample spans 52,000 or so clones, roughly 49% being singletons. The material was PBMCs, obtained at disease progression, from a patient treated with ibrutinib. The receptors come from a human donor with chronic lymphocytic leukemia.

CDR3 loop: CASTEDTGNQPQHF. The CDR3 DNA reads as TGTGCCAGCACCGAGGACACCGGCAATCAGCCCCAGCATTTT. The V call is TRBV2, the J call TRBJ1-5; TRBD1 might be the D (5 bases). This CDR3 contains 14 residues. Trimming pared 7 bases from V and 2 bases from J, leaving 12 bases between. Germline loops: CDR1 SNHLY, CDR2 FYNNEI.

This rearrangement joins TRBV10-3 to TRBJ2-3; D unclear. Germline V gives CDR1 ENHRY, CDR2 SYGVKD. The CDR3 totals 12 residues. Trimming pared 2 bases from V and 4 bases from J, leaving 4 bases between. The CDR3 reads CAISEGADTQYF. The CDR3 DNA sequence: TGTGCCATCAGTGAGGGCGCAGATACGCAGTATTTT.

The chain has TRBV28 and TRBJ2-1, with 8 bases fitting TRBD2. This CDR3 has 15 residues. The junction had 2 bases not matched to a gene; V was cut back by 4 bases and J by 0 bases. CDR1 is MDHEN, CDR2 SYDVKM, per germline. CDR3 coding DNA: TGTGCCAGCAGTTCTAGCGGGTACTCCTACAATGAGCAGTTCTTC. It codes for CASSSSGYSYNEQFF.

J is TRBJ1-2 and V is TRBV30, with TRBD1 as a possible D gene (5 bases). With 0 bases removed from V and 7 bases from J, the gap between germline ends came to 15 bases. Germline loops: CDR1 GTSNPN, CDR2 SVGIG (reference sequence). CDR3 size: 14 residues. The CDR3 here is CAWSVSGQGFGYTF. CDR3 nucleotides: TGTGCCTGGAGTGTATCCGGGCAGGGTTTTGGCTACACCTTC.

This chain connects TRBV30 to TRBJ1-4; the D gene is possibly TRBD1 (5 bases). V lost 8 bases, J lost 4 bases, and 14 bases lay in between. The CDR3 has 13 amino acids. Germline values: CDR1 GTSNPN, CDR2 SVGIG (reference sequence). CDR3 protein: CARDSSYNEKLFF. CDR3 nucleotide sequence: TGTGCCCGAGACAGCTCGTATAATGAAAAACTGTTTTTT.

This clone was counted a few times. This chain links TRBV27 with TRBJ2-7; 9 bases align to TRBD2. The junction had 14 bases not matched to a gene; V was cut back by 5 bases and J by 0 bases. CDR3 size: 18 residues. Germline V gives CDR1 MNHEY, CDR2 SMNVEV (reference sequence). The chain's CDR3 is CASSREGTSHDHSYEQYF. CDR3 nucleotide sequence: TGTGCCAGCAGTAGAGAAGGGACTAGCCATGATCACTCCTACGAGCAGTACTTC.

This clone has only one observation. The chain uses TRBV27 and TRBJ1-4; 11 bases line up with TRBD1. Germline values: CDR1 MNHEY, CDR2 SMNVEV (reference sequence). The junction had 4 bases not matched to a gene; V was cut back by 1 base and J by 6 bases. The CDR3 contains 16 residues. CDR3 sequence (DNA): TGTGCCAGCAGTTTATTTTTGGGACAGGGGGATGAAAAACTGTTTTTT. This codes for CASSLFLGQGDEKLFF.

A remark on this clone: An end of the junction differs from the germline gene, which may be a read error. J is TRBJ1-3 and V is TRBV10-3; the D is unclear. Germline V CDR1 and CDR2: ENHRY, SYGVKD. The CDR3 is made up of 14 amino acids. The CDR3 is CAISESNSGNIIYF. CDR3 sequence (DNA): TGTGCCATCAGTGAGTCGAATTCTGGAAACATCATATATTTT.

The chain links TRBV4-3 to TRBJ2-5; 9 bases agree with TRBD2. Unmatched junction bases numbered 1, after V lost 2 bases and J lost 3 bases. Germline assignment: CDR1 LGHNA and CDR2 YSLEER. The CDR3 has 14 amino acids. The DNA for the CDR3 is TGCGCCAGCAGCCAAATAGCGGGAGAAGAGACCCAGTACTTC. Protein product: CASSQIAGEETQYF.

The rearrangement links TRBV7-8 to TRBJ1-1; D remains unclear. From germline, CDR1 is SGHVS and CDR2 FQNEAQ. The CDR3 loop spans 15 amino acids. V lost 1 base, J lost 1 base, and 10 bases lay in between. CDR3 sequence (DNA): TGTGCCAGCAGCTTAGATTCGGGTACGAACACTGAAGCTTTCTTT. It specifies CASSLDSGTNTEAFF.

This sequence joins TRBV6-1 and TRBJ2-1; D may correspond to TRBD1 or TRBD2 (5 bases each). V was trimmed by 3 bases and J by 6 bases, leaving 18 bases between them. The germline gives CDR1 MNHNS, CDR2 SASEGT. The CDR3 sequence is 16 residues long. The chain's CDR3 is CASSDTSGTPSNEQFF. The CDR3 nucleotides are TGTGCCAGCAGTGACACCTCCGGGACGCCAAGCAATGAGCAGTTCTTC.